Below are 15 T cell receptor beta chains sequenced from a single sample in a study of cytomegalovirus exposure and HLA in healthy donors. Assay used: immunoSEQ multiplex PCR; TCRdb lists only in-frame clones, some missing. Of around 150,000 clones listed, approximately 86% were seen once; the top ten hold 2% to 2.5%. Sequences were obtained from PBMCs. The receptor set was obtained from a woman aged 18-30 years in good health and CMV-seronegative.

The chain has TRBV10-3 and TRBJ1-3; a possible D gene is TRBD1 (5 bases). The V end was cut by 4 bases, the J end by 3 bases, with 13 bases between. The germline V gene has CDR1 ENHRY and CDR2 SYGVKD. The CDR3 covers 15 residues. The CDR3, as DNA: TGTGCCATCAGTGCCCCGACAGACAGTGGAAACACCATATATTTT. The encoded protein is CAISAPTDSGNTIYF.

The V call is TRBV6-5, the J call TRBJ1-4; 11 bases are shared with TRBD1. Germline V CDR1 and CDR2: MNHEY, SVGAGI. The length of the CDR3 is 15 residues. After removal of 8 bases from V and 8 bases from J, the junction contained 10 bases not matched to a gene. The DNA of the CDR3 is TGTGCCAGCTACCCGGATGGGACAGGGGGGGAAAAACTGTTTTTT. This gives the protein CASYPDGTGGEKLFF.

In its sample, this clone was seen once. This sample also contains other DNA sequences that code for the same CDR3. The rearrangement joins TRBV27 to TRBJ1-1, with 9 positions matching TRBD1. CDR1 MNHEY and CDR2 SMNVEV come from the germline V gene (reference sequence). The CDR3 has 14 residues. The junction had 7 bases not matched to a gene; V was cut back by 3 bases and J by 8 bases. CDR3 coding DNA: TGTGCCAGCAGTTTCTTGAGGACAGGGGCAGAAGCTTTCTTT. Residues: CASSFLRTGAEAFF.

This clone was picked up one time. V gene TRBV9 combines with J gene TRBJ2-7; TRBD2 agrees at 10 bases. Germline lookup yields CDR1 SGDLS and CDR2 YYNGEE. V shed 0 bases and J 3 bases; nucleotides not matched to a gene: 3. This CDR3 comprises 15 residues. DNA for the CDR3: TGTGCCAGCAGCGTAGAAGCGGGGGGGCACTACGAGCAGTACTTC. Protein: CASSVEAGGHYEQYF.

The V gene is TRBV29-1, the J gene TRBJ2-7, with 9 bases identical to TRBD2. Germline V gene data show CDR1 as SQVTM and CDR2 as ANQGSEA. The CDR3 extends over 16 amino acids. J lost 0 bases, V lost 5 bases, and 11 bases had no gene match. Here the CDR3 reads CSVIGSKREVSYEQYF. The CDR3 DNA sequence: TGCAGCGTTATAGGGTCGAAGCGGGAGGTCTCCTACGAGCAGTACTTC.

V is TRBV6-6 and J is TRBJ1-5, with TRBD1 identical over 7 bases. The junction had 5 bases not matched to a gene; V was cut back by 2 bases and J by 7 bases. The CDR3 totals 14 residues. Germline CDR1 and CDR2: MNHNY and SVGAGI (reference sequence). The CDR3 reads CASSYHRDSQPQHF. The DNA for the CDR3 is TGTGCCAGCAGTTACCACAGGGACAGCCAGCCCCAGCATTTT.

This clone was counted a single time. CDR3: CASSGGSDTQYF. The CDR3 region has the DNA TGTGCCAGCAGCGGGGGTTCAGATACGCAGTATTTT. The chain has TRBV2 and TRBJ2-3; D may be TRBD2 (6 bases). The CDR3 has 12 amino acids. Germline values: CDR1 SNHLY, CDR2 FYNNEI. V dropped 6 bases and J dropped 4 bases, with 8 bases sitting between them. Full variable domain (missing parts from reference TRBV2 and TRBJ2-3): EPEVTQTPSHQVTQMGQEVILRCVPISNHLYFYWYRQILGQKVEFLVSFYNNEISEKSEIFDDQFSVERPDGSNFTLKIRSTKLEDSAMYFCASSGGSDTQYFGPGTRLTVL.

The chain couples TRBV6-6 to TRBJ2-7; tentatively, D is TRBD2 (6 bases). V lost 6 bases to trimming and J lost 1 base, with 13 bases between them. The CDR3 runs to 14 residues. The germline gives CDR1 MNHNY, CDR2 SVGAGI (reference sequence). CDR3 coding DNA: TGTGCCAGCAGCCACGGCGGGGCGTCCTACGAGCAGTACTTC. It encodes CASSHGGASYEQYF.

The rearrangement links TRBV18 to TRBJ1-5; D not certain. Trimming shortened V by 3 bases and J by 0 bases, and 9 bases separated the two germline ends. Germline CDR1 and CDR2: KGHSH and LQKENI. The length of the CDR3 is 15 residues. The chain's CDR3 is CASSPLRNSNQPQHF. Here the CDR3 DNA reads TGTGCCAGCTCACCGCTCAGGAATAGCAATCAGCCCCAGCATTTT.

The rearrangement uses TRBV13 and TRBJ1-1, with TRBD1 as a possible D gene (5 bases). Between the trimmed V and J ends, which lost 5 bases and 1 base, there was a span of 20 bases. The germline V gene encodes CDR1 PRHDT and CDR2 FYEKMQ (reference sequence). The CDR3 has 17 residues. The CDR3 bases are TGTGCCAGCAGCCAACGTACGCCGGGACTTACGAACACTGAAGCTTTCTTT. Amino acids: CASSQRTPGLTNTEAFF. The complete variable domain, with remaining parts taken from reference TRBV13 and TRBJ1-1, reads AAGVIQSPRHLIKEKRETATLKCYPIPRHDTVYWYQQGPGQDPQFLISFYEKMQSDKGSIPDRFSAQQFSDYHSELNMSSLELGDSALYFCASSQRTPGLTNTEAFFGQGTRLTVV.

The V gene is TRBV19, the J gene TRBJ1-2, with a possible D match to TRBD1 (6 bases). The V end was cut by 9 bases, the J end by 8 bases, with 19 bases between. CDR3 size: 13 residues. Germline CDR1 reads LNHDA; CDR2 reads SQIVND (reference sequence). CDR3 nucleotide sequence: TGTGCCAGCTTTTCTCCGGACAGTAGGGGCTACACCTTC. Translating it yields CASFSPDSRGYTF.

This sequence joins TRBV5-1 and TRBJ2-7, with D hard to call. Looked up from germline, CDR1 is SGHRS and CDR2 is YFSETQ. The length of the CDR3 is 13 residues. V shed 4 bases and J shed 10 bases, with 18 bases lying between them. CDR3: CASSLDLHGSQYF. In nucleotides, the CDR3 is TGCGCCAGCAGCCTGGACCTACACGGGTCACAGTACTTC.

V gene TRBV5-6 combines with J gene TRBJ1-5; 7 nucleotides align to TRBD1. This CDR3 has 15 amino acids. Germline CDR1 is SGHDT and CDR2 is YYEEEE. V shed 4 bases, J shed 1 base, and the junction held 5 bases outside the gene matches. The CDR3 region has the DNA TGTGCCAGCAGCCTACAGGGGCTAAGCAATCAGCCCCAGCATTTT. Its protein product is CASSLQGLSNQPQHF. Full variable domain (remainder filled in from reference TRBV5-6 and TRBJ1-5): DAGVTQSPTHLIKTRGQQVTLRCSPKSGHDTVSWYQQALGQGPQFIFQYYEEEERQRGNFPDRFSGHQFPNYSSELNVNALLLGDSALYLCASSLQGLSNQPQHFGDGTRLSIL.

V and J are TRBV7-9 and TRBJ1-2; no reliable D call. Trimming shortened V by 1 base and J by 6 bases, and 9 bases separated the two germline ends. Germline V lookup: CDR1 SEHNR, CDR2 FQNEAQ (reference sequence). The CDR3 consists of 13 residues. The CDR3 region is CASSLGQVNGYTF. The CDR3 DNA reads TGTGCCAGCAGCTTAGGGCAGGTCAATGGCTACACCTTC.

This clone has a single count. This sequence joins TRBV2 and TRBJ1-2; TRBD1 aligns across 7 bases. Losses at the gene ends were 4 bases for V and 4 bases for J; bases not matched to a gene: 0. CDR3 length: 12 amino acids. Germline CDR1 reads SNHLY; CDR2 reads FYNNEI. In nucleotides, the CDR3 is TGTGCCAGCAGTGGGACAGGCTATGGCTACACCTTC. Translation: CASSGTGYGYTF. Supplemented by reference TRBV2 and TRBJ1-2, the full variable domain reads EPEVTQTPSHQVTQMGQEVILRCVPISNHLYFYWYRQILGQKVEFLVSFYNNEISEKSEIFDDQFSVERPDGSNFTLKIRSTKLEDSAMYFCASSGTGYGYTFGSGTRLTVV.